Included here is one T cell receptor (beta chain) sequence, with context. Extraction of RNA preceded its reverse transcription into cDNA, which served as the sequencing template. Here immunoSEQ multiplex PCR was the method, and the copy in TCRdb shows in-frame clones only, minus some. The data contain about 150,000 clones, 40% to 50% of them seen just once; the ten biggest clones take up roughly 7.5%. The V end lost 1 base, the J end lost 6 bases, and 10 bases lay between the germline ends. Per the germline V gene, CDR1 is SQVTM and CDR2 is ANQGSEA. This CDR3 has 13 amino acids. Sampling of alopecia areata patients yielded lesional scalp punch biopsies as well as peripheral blood. The data are from a study of CD8+ T cells in alopecia areata.

The sequencing sample was made of CD4+ T cells sorted from blood. This TCR was sampled from a human donor with alopecia areata. The chain combines TRBV29-1 with TRBJ2-1, with D unclear. The CDR3 loop reads CSVEARLVNEQFF. The CDR3 region has the DNA TGCAGCGTTGAAGCAAGGCTAGTCAATGAGCAGTTCTTC.